One sample yielded the 26 T cell receptor beta chains listed below, sequenced in a study of early T cells in non-severe SARS-CoV-2 infection. One entry per CDR3 protein, called by TCRdb with MiXCR from the 5' RACE reads. Counted here are 84,000 or so distinct CDR3 sequences, around an eighth occurring once; the ten biggest clones make up under 3%. Material for sequencing was whole blood. These receptors came from an adult who was a healthcare worker with PCR-confirmed SARS-CoV-2 infection or an uninfected control (not recorded which).

This clonotype was counted at least ten times. The V call is TRBV10-3, the J call TRBJ2-2; D ambiguous. V shed 10 bases and J shed 6 bases, with 12 bases lying between them. Germline V gene lookup returns CDR1 ENHRY and CDR2 SYGVKD. This CDR3 comprises 12 residues. In DNA form, the CDR3 reads TGTGCCACCGGGTGGAGTCCCGGGGAGCTGTTTTTT. This encodes CATGWSPGELFF.

This clonotype was seen repeatedly, ten times or more. The chain combines TRBV25-1 with TRBJ1-5, with D tentatively TRBD1 (5 bases). CDR1 and CDR2 (germline): MGHDK, SYGVNS. The CDR3 contains 15 residues. V lost 1 base to trimming and J lost 7 bases, with 14 bases between them. CDR3 amino acids: CASSESGIYGQPQHF. CDR3 nucleotides: TGTGCCAGCAGTGAATCAGGGATATACGGGCAGCCCCAGCATTTT.

The V gene is TRBV28, the J gene TRBJ2-1; 8 nucleotides match TRBD1. Germline CDR1 reads MDHEN; CDR2 reads SYDVKM. The CDR3 spans 16 residues. Trimming took 7 bases from V and 4 from J; bases not matched to a gene: 12. The CDR3 sequence is CASTPLEDRAYNEQFF. Here the CDR3 DNA reads TGTGCCAGCACTCCCTTGGAGGACAGGGCTTACAATGAGCAGTTCTTC.

CDR3 DNA: TGTGCCAGCAGCCCACCTAGCGTCTCCTACGAGCAGTACTTC. Protein: CASSPPSVSYEQYF. The chain carries TRBV9 and TRBJ2-7; TRBD2 is a possible D gene (6 bases). The V gene lost 4 bases and the J gene lost 0 bases, with 11 bases spanning the gap. In germline, CDR1 is SGDLS, CDR2 YYNGEE. CDR3 length: 14 residues.

This clonotype showed up many times. The rearrangement uses TRBV20-1 and TRBJ2-1, with TRBD2 matching 7 bases. Germline loops: CDR1 DFQATT, CDR2 SNEGSKA (reference sequence). This CDR3 region has 15 residues. The junction had 7 bases not matched to a gene; V was cut back by 3 bases and J by 2 bases. The CDR3 loop reads CSASRLGGAYNEQFF. CDR3 DNA sequence: TGCAGTGCTAGTCGGCTGGGGGGGGCCTACAATGAGCAGTTCTTC.

The sample holds a few counts of this clonotype. The V and J genes are TRBV6-6 and TRBJ2-3; 14 bases agree with TRBD2. The CDR3 spans 17 residues. In germline, CDR1 is MNHNY, CDR2 SVGAGI (reference sequence). The V and J ends lost 2 bases and 1 base, in that order; junction bases with no gene match: 2. This CDR3 reads CASSYGTSGSGTDTQYF. The CDR3 nucleotides read TGTGCCAGCAGTTACGGGACTAGCGGGAGTGGCACAGATACGCAGTATTTT.

This clonotype was seen ten or more times. The V call is TRBV5-4, the J call TRBJ1-1; D call uncertain. V was cut by 2 bases and J by 1 base, with 6 bases left in between. Germline CDR1 reads SGHNT; CDR2 reads YYREEE (reference sequence). CDR3 size: 13 residues. The CDR3 DNA follows: TGTGCCAGCAGCTTCTATGGGAACACTGAAGCTTTCTTT. As protein: CASSFYGNTEAFF.

In this sample, this clonotype turned up many times. This sequence joins TRBV5-1 and TRBJ2-3, with a tentative D call TRBD2 (6 bases). Germline V gene lookup returns CDR1 SGHRS and CDR2 YFSETQ. CDR3 length equals 14 residues. The ends were cut back, 4 bases at V and 5 bases at J, with 14 bases in the middle. The CDR3 coding sequence is TGCGCCAGCAGCCAGGAGGGAGGAGAAGATACGCAGTATTTT. As protein: CASSQEGGEDTQYF.

The table lists this clonotype with a few counts. The rearrangement uses TRBV29-1 and TRBJ1-5, with D tentatively TRBD1 (5 bases). CDR3 length equals 13 residues. The V end was cut by 5 bases, the J end by 6 bases, with 14 bases between. CDR1 and CDR2 (germline): SQVTM, ANQGSEA. The CDR3 nucleotides are TGCAGCGTTTCCCCAGGGCCGGGTCAGCCCCAGCATTTT. As protein: CSVSPGPGQPQHF.

In this sample, this clonotype turned up a few times. The gene calls are TRBV10-3 and TRBJ2-2, with D perhaps TRBD2 (5 bases). The length of the CDR3 is 13 residues. The germline V and J ends were trimmed by 10 bases and 4 bases, with 13 bases remaining between them. Germline lookup yields CDR1 ENHRY and CDR2 SYGVKD. In DNA form, the CDR3 reads TGTGCCACCCAGGACTCCCTCACCGGGGAGCTGTTTTTT. Translation gives CATQDSLTGELFF.

The chain is built from TRBV5-1 and TRBJ1-1; 7 nucleotides agree with TRBD1. The CDR3 runs 14 residues. Trimming at V came to 2 bases and at J to 0 bases, leaving 1 base not matched to a gene. Per germline, CDR1 SGHRS and CDR2 YFSETQ. CDR3 nucleotides: TGCGCCAGCAGCTTCGGGACAGTGAACACTGAAGCTTTCTTT. Its protein product is CASSFGTVNTEAFF.

This clonotype was counted many times. This chain connects TRBV28 to TRBJ1-5, with D maybe TRBD1 (5 bases). Germline V gene data show CDR1 as MDHEN and CDR2 as SYDVKM. V was trimmed by 3 bases and J by 1 base, leaving 10 bases between them. The CDR3 runs 15 residues. CDR3 residues: CASSLRGGSNQPQHF. CDR3 nucleotides: TGTGCCAGCAGTTTGCGGGGGGGAAGCAATCAGCCCCAGCATTTT.

This clonotype was picked up a small number of times. This chain connects TRBV12-3 or TRBV12-4 to TRBJ1-1; the match to TRBD1 covers 12 bases. The junction had 1 base not matched to a gene; V was cut back by 1 base and J by 4 bases. The CDR3 is 15 amino acids. CDR3 nucleotide sequence: TGTGCCAGCAGTTTAGTGGGACAGGGGGCCACTGAAGCTTTCTTT. It specifies CASSLVGQGATEAFF.

This clonotype has a count of ten or more. The chain combines TRBV5-4 with TRBJ2-2; D is unresolved. The ends were cut back, 3 bases at V and 10 bases at J, with 13 bases in the middle. The CDR3 covers 13 residues. Germline V CDR1 and CDR2: SGHNT, YYREEE (reference sequence). The CDR3 loop reads CASSSDPVKELFF. CDR3 sequence (DNA): TGTGCCAGCAGCTCGGACCCGGTTAAGGAGCTGTTTTTT.

This chain links TRBV3-1 with TRBJ2-1, with D possibly being TRBD2 (5 bases). V was shortened by 4 bases and J by 0 bases, with 13 bases between the two germline ends. Germline CDR1 reads LGHDT; CDR2 reads YNNKEL (reference sequence). This CDR3 has 16 amino acids. CDR3 sequence reads: CASSPHSASSYNEQFF. The CDR3 DNA reads TGTGCCAGCAGCCCTCATAGCGCTAGCTCCTACAATGAGCAGTTCTTC.

This clonotype has a count of ten or more. V is TRBV7-8 and J is TRBJ1-1; D gene unclear. Deletions cut 4 bases from V and 0 bases from J, with 3 bases between. CDR3 length: 12 residues. CDR1 SGHVS and CDR2 FQNEAQ come from the germline V gene. The CDR3 DNA is TGTGCCAGCAGCTGGCTGAACACTGAAGCTTTCTTT. Protein sequence: CASSWLNTEAFF.

The V gene is TRBV7-9, the J gene TRBJ2-1, with D hard to call. The CDR3 has 12 amino acids. V was pared by 1 base and J by 10 bases, with 8 bases between. Looked up from germline, CDR1 is SEHNR and CDR2 is FQNEAQ (reference sequence). Here the CDR3 DNA reads TGTGCCAGCAGCTTAGATCTAGTGGAGCAGTTCTTC. The encoded protein is CASSLDLVEQFF.

This clonotype showed up just a few times. The chain is built from TRBV20-1 and TRBJ1-1, with 7 bases lining up with TRBD1. V lost 3 bases to trimming and J lost 1 base; unmatched junction nucleotides: 5. Germline lookup yields CDR1 DFQATT and CDR2 SNEGSKA (reference sequence). The CDR3 spans 14 residues. The chain's CDR3 is CSASTGQQNTEAFF. CDR3 coding DNA: TGCAGTGCTAGTACGGGACAGCAGAACACTGAAGCTTTCTTT.

The sample holds many counts of this clonotype. This chain uses TRBV20-1 with TRBJ2-5, with 10 bases aligning to TRBD2. CDR3 length: 12 amino acids. Trimming at V came to 5 bases and at J to 4 bases, leaving 1 base not matched to a gene. Germline assignment: CDR1 DFQATT and CDR2 SNEGSKA (reference sequence). The CDR3 bases are TGCAGTGCTTGGACTAGCGGAGAGACCCAGTACTTC. Translated, it gives CSAWTSGETQYF.

CDR3 sequence: CAISPSDEFTDTQYF. The CDR3 bases are TGTGCCATCAGTCCCTCCGATGAATTCACAGATACGCAGTATTTT. The chain is built from TRBV10-3 and TRBJ2-3; D remains ambiguous. The germline V gene encodes CDR1 ENHRY and CDR2 SYGVKD. Trimming cost V 5 bases and J 2 bases, with 14 bases left between them. This CDR3 has 15 residues.

This chain uses TRBV27 with TRBJ2-7, with D perhaps matching TRBD1 or TRBD2 (5 bases each). Germline assignment: CDR1 MNHEY and CDR2 SMNVEV (reference sequence). V lost 8 bases and J lost 7, with 15 bases in between. CDR3 length: 12 residues. CDR3 amino acids: CASRIGTGEQYF. CDR3 DNA sequence: TGTGCCAGCCGTATCGGGACGGGGGAGCAGTACTTC.

This rearrangement joins TRBV19 to TRBJ2-7; D remains unclear. The CDR3 consists of 13 residues. Germline V gives CDR1 LNHDA, CDR2 SQIVND (reference sequence). Trimming cost V 0 bases and J 1 base, with 4 bases left between them. CDR3: CASSIDRSYEQYF. CDR3 nucleotides: TGTGCCAGTAGTATAGATCGATCCTACGAGCAGTACTTC.

The chain has TRBV29-1 and TRBJ2-3; D is possibly TRBD2 (5 bases). The CDR3 runs 11 residues. V was shortened by 5 bases and J by 5 bases, with 8 bases between the two germline ends. Germline V gives CDR1 SQVTM, CDR2 ANQGSEA. For the CDR3, the DNA is TGCAGCGTTTTTGGAGGAGATACGCAGTATTTT. Amino acid sequence: CSVFGGDTQYF.

This clonotype was seen a handful of times. V is TRBV6-5 and J is TRBJ2-6; D unclear. The CDR3 runs 17 residues. In germline, CDR1 is MNHEY, CDR2 SVGAGI. V shed 7 bases and J shed 0 bases, with 16 bases lying between them. The CDR3: CASTTALRPSGANVLTF. DNA of the CDR3: TGTGCCAGCACCACCGCCTTGAGGCCCTCTGGGGCCAACGTCCTGACTTTC.

The rearrangement joins TRBV4-1 to TRBJ1-3; D gene ambiguous. The germline V and J ends were trimmed by 1 base and 0 bases, with 10 bases remaining between them. The CDR3 contains 16 residues. CDR1 is MGHRA and CDR2 is YSYEKL in the germline V gene. CDR3 sequence reads: CASSQGKTYSGNTIYF. The CDR3 DNA is TGCGCCAGCAGCCAAGGGAAGACCTACTCTGGAAACACCATATATTTT.

This clonotype occurred a few times. The chain couples TRBV29-1 to TRBJ1-4; 7 nucleotides line up with TRBD1. The CDR3 contains 16 residues. Germline CDR1 reads SQVTM; CDR2 reads ANQGSEA. Trimming at V came to 7 bases and at J to 12 bases, leaving 23 bases not matched to a gene. In DNA form, the CDR3 reads TGCAGCGCCCAAGCTGACAGGGATCTTGGTAGGCGGGAACTGTTTTTT. Amino acids: CSAQADRDLGRRELFF. The variable domain in full, with the rest retrieved from reference TRBV29-1 and TRBJ1-4, is SAVISQKPSRDICQRGTSLTIQCQVDSQVTMMFWYRQQPGQSLTLIATANQGSEATYESGFVIDKFPISRPNLTFSTLTVSNMSPEDSSIYLCSAQADRDLGRRELFFGSGTQLSVL.